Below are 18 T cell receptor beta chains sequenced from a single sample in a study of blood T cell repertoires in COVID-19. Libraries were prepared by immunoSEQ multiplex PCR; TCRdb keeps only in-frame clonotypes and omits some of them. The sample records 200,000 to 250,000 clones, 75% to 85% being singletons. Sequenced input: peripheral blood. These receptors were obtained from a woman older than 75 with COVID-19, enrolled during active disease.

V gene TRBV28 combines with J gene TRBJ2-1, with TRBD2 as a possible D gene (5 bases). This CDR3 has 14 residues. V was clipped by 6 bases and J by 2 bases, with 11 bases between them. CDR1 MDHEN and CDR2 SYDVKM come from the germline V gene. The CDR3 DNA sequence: TGTGCCAGCAGCACCTCTAGCCCCTACAATGAGCAGTTCTTC. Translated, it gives CASSTSSPYNEQFF.

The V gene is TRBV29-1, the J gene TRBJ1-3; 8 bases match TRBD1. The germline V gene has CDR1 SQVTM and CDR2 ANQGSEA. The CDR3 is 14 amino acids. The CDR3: CSTLTGEGGNTIYF. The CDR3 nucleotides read TGCAGTACTTTGACAGGGGAAGGTGGAAACACCATATATTTT.

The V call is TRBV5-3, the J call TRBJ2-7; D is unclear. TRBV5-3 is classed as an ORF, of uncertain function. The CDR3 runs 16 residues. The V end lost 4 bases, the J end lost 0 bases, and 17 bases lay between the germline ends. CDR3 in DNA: TGTGCCAGAAGCCCGGAGTCACTTTCAAGCTCCTACGAGCAGTACTTC. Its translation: CARSPESLSSSYEQYF.

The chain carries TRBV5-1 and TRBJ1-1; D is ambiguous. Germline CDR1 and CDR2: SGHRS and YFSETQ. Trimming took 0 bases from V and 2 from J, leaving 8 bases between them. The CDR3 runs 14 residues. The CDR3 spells CASSLVSTNTEAFF. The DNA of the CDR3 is TGCGCCAGCAGCTTGGTGTCAACTAACACTGAAGCTTTCTTT.

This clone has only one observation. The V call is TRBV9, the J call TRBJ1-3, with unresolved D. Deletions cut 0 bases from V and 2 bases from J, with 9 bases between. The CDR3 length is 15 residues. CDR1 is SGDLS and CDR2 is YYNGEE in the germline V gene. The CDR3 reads CASSVDGRAGNTIYF. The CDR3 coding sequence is TGTGCCAGCAGCGTAGATGGTAGAGCTGGAAACACCATATATTTT.

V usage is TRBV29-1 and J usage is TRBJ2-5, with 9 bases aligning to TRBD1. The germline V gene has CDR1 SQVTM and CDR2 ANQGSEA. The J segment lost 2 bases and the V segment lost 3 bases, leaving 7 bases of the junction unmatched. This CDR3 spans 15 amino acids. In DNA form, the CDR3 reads TGCAGCGTTGACTCGGGACAGGGACTACAAGAGACCCAGTACTTC. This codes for CSVDSGQGLQETQYF.

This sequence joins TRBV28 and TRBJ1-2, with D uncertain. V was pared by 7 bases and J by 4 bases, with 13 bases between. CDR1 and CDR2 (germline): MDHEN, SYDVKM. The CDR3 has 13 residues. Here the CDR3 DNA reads TGTGCCAGCATCTCTCCGGGTTTCTATGGCTACACCTTC. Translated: CASISPGFYGYTF.

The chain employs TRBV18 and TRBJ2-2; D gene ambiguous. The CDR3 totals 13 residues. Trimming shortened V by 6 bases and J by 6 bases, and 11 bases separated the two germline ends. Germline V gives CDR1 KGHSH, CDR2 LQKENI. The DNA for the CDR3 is TGTGCCAGCTCGATGGGCTTGTCCGGGGAGCTGTTTTTT. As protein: CASSMGLSGELFF.

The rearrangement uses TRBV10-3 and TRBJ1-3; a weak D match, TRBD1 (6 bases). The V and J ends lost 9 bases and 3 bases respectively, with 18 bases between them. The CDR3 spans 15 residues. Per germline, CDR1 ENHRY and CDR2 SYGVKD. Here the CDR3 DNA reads TGTGCCATAAGACAGGATCTTATAAGTGGAAACACCATATATTTT. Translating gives CAIRQDLISGNTIYF.

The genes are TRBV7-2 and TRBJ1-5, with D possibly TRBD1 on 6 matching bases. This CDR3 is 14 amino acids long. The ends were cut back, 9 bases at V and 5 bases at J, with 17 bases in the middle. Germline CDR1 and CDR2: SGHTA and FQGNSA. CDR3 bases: TGTGCCAGAGACAGGCCACGGGCTTATCAGCCCCAGCATTTT. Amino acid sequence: CARDRPRAYQPQHF.

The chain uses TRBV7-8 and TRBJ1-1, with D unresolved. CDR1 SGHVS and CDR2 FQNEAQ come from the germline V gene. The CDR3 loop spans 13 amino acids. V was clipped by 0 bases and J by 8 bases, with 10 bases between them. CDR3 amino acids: CASSLAISREAFF. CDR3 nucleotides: TGTGCCAGCAGCTTAGCAATAAGCAGGGAAGCTTTCTTT.

CDR3 protein: CASSEKVGGEKLFF. For the CDR3, the DNA is TGTGCCAGCAGCGAGAAGGTAGGGGGTGAAAAACTGTTTTTT. This rearrangement joins TRBV9 to TRBJ1-4; tentatively, D is TRBD1 (6 bases). The V end lost 3 bases, the J end lost 7 bases, and 13 bases lay between the germline ends. The CDR3 runs to 14 residues. CDR1 is SGDLS, CDR2 YYNGEE, per germline.

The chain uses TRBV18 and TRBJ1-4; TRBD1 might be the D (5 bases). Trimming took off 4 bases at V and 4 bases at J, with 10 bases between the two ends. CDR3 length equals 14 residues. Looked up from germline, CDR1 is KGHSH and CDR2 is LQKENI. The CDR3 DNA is TGTGCCAGCTCACTATCCCAGGGTAATGAAAAACTGTTTTTT. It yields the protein CASSLSQGNEKLFF.

Here the CDR3 DNA reads TGCGCCAGCAGTGCGACTAGCGGGGGGGCCAATGAGCAGTTCTTC. Translation: CASSATSGGANEQFF. The chain combines TRBV10-1 with TRBJ2-1; 14 nucleotides match TRBD2. This CDR3 is 15 amino acids long. CDR1 is WNHNN, CDR2 SYGVQD, per germline (reference sequence). Trimming at V came to 4 bases and at J to 6 bases, leaving 2 bases not matched to a gene.

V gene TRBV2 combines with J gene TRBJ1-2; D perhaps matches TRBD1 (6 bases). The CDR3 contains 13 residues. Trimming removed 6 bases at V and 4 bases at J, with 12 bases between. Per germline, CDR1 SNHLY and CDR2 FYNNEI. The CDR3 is CASSGGQPYGYTF. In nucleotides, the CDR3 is TGTGCCAGCAGCGGCGGACAGCCCTATGGCTACACCTTC. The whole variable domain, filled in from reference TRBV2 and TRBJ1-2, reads EPEVTQTPSHQVTQMGQEVILRCVPISNHLYFYWYRQILGQKVEFLVSFYNNEISEKSEIFDDQFSVERPDGSNFTLKIRSTKLEDSAMYFCASSGGQPYGYTFGSGTRLTVV.

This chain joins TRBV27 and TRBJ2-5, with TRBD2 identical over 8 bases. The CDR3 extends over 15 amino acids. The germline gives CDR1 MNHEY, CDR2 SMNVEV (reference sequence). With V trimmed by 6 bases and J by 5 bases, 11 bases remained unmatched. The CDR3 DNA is TGTGCCAGCAGCCGTAGCGGGACCGGGGGGGAGACCCAGTACTTC. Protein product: CASSRSGTGGETQYF.

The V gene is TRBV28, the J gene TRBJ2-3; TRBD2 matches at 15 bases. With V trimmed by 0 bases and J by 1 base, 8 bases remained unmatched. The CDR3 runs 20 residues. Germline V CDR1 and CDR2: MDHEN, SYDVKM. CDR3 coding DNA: TGTGCCAGCAGTTTATGGAGGGGACTAGCGGGAGGAGGGGGCACAGATACGCAGTATTTT. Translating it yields CASSLWRGLAGGGGTDTQYF.

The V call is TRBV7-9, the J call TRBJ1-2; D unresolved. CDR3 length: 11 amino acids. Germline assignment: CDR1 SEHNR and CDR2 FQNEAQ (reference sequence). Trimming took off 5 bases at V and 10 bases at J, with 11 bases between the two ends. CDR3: CASSPGWSYTF. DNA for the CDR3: TGTGCCAGCAGCCCAGGATGGTCCTACACCTTC.